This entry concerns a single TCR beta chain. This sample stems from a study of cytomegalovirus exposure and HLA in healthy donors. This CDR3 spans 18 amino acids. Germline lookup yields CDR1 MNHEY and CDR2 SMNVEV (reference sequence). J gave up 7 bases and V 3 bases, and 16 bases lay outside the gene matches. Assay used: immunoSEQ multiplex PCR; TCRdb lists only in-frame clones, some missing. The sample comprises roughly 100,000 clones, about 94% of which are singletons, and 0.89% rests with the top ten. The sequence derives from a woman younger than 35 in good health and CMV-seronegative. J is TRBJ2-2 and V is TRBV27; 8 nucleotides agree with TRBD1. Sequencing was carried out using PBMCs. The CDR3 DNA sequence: TGTGCCAGCAGTTTTCGTCCAGGGGGCTTCTCGGTTGTCGGGGAGCTGTTTTTT. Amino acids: CASSFRPGGFSVVGELFF.